The 25 T cell receptor beta chains given below trace back to one sample, sequenced in a study of T cells in Graves' hyperthyroidism and ophthalmopathy. RNA transcripts yielded amplified TCR beta CDR3 regions. The HTBI set primed first-round TCR CDR3 RT-PCR. TCRdb independently ran MiXCR on the multiplex PCR reads; one entry per CDR3 protein. The data contain about 580,000 distinct CDR3 sequences, 46% of them singletons. The sequencing input was peripheral blood or thyroid tissue (not recorded which). Source of these receptors: a woman aged 18 to 35 with Graves' hyperthyroidism.

Details on this clonotype: This could be a read error, since a much larger clone is one nucleotide away. The V and J genes are TRBV5-4 and TRBJ2-2; 8 bases align to TRBD1. The V gene's germline CDR1 is SGHNT and CDR2 YYREEE (reference sequence). The CDR3 sequence is 14 residues long. This CDR3 is CASRRTGTSGEMFF. CDR3 nucleotide sequence: TGTGCCAGCAGACGGACAGGGACCTCCGGGGAGATGTTTTTT.

This clonotype showed up just a few times. The chain couples TRBV7-9 to TRBJ2-2; 14 bases map to TRBD2. Trimming removed 5 bases from V and 1 base from J; junction bases left unmatched: 9. The germline V gene encodes CDR1 SEHNR and CDR2 FQNEAQ (reference sequence). The CDR3 sequence is 19 residues long. CDR3 coding DNA: TGTGCCAGCAGCCCGACCTTTGGACTAGCGGGAGGGAACACCGGGGAGCTGTTTTTT. Translating it yields CASSPTFGLAGGNTGELFF.

The chain links TRBV7-2 to TRBJ2-5, with 11 bases lining up with TRBD1. Germline loops: CDR1 SGHTA, CDR2 FQGNSA. With 5 bases clipped from V and 4 bases from J, the junction kept 12 bases outside the gene matches. This CDR3 region has 17 residues. Here the CDR3 reads CASSEGQGAWSGETQYF. DNA of the CDR3: TGTGCCAGCAGCGAAGGACAGGGGGCGTGGTCAGGAGAGACCCAGTACTTC.

This clonotype was counted many times. The chain links TRBV29-1 to TRBJ2-7, with 8 bases matching TRBD1. Germline CDR1 and CDR2: SQVTM and ANQGSEA. V trimming: 6 bases; J trimming: 7 bases; junction bases outside the gene matches: 17. The CDR3 consists of 15 residues. This CDR3 reads CSVGRGQGTLGEQYF. The CDR3 bases are TGCAGCGTAGGACGCGGACAGGGCACCTTAGGGGAGCAGTACTTC.

This clonotype was picked up many times. V and J are TRBV11-2 and TRBJ2-7; the D is unclear. The V gene's germline CDR1 is SGHAT and CDR2 FQNNGV. This CDR3 region has 12 residues. V lost 2 bases to trimming and J lost 6 bases, with 8 bases between them. The chain's CDR3 is CASSLWYAEQYF. The DNA for the CDR3 is TGTGCCAGCAGCTTATGGTATGCCGAGCAGTACTTC. The whole variable domain, filled in from reference TRBV11-2 and TRBJ2-7, reads EAGVAQSPRYKIIEKRQSVAFWCNPISGHATLYWYQQILGQGPKLLIQFQNNGVVDDSQLPKDRFSAERLKGVDSTLKIQPAKLEDSAVYLCASSLWYAEQYFGPGTRLTVT.

This clonotype was counted ten times or more. The J gene is TRBJ2-6, the V gene TRBV7-9; 12 nucleotides align to TRBD2. Germline CDR1 is SEHNR and CDR2 is FQNEAQ (reference sequence). This CDR3 is 21 amino acids long. J was trimmed by 0 bases and V by 6 bases; bases with no gene match: 15. DNA of the CDR3: TGTGCCAGCAGGGGGGAAAGACTAGCGGGAGCCCTGAGCTCTGGGGCCAACGTCCTGACTTTC. Translated, it gives CASRGERLAGALSSGANVLTF.

The V call is TRBV25-1, the J call TRBJ1-1; 7 nucleotides agree with TRBD1. Germline V CDR1 and CDR2: MGHDK, SYGVNS. There are 17 residues in the CDR3. Trimming removed 5 bases from V and 1 base from J; junction bases left unmatched: 13. The CDR3 nucleotides read TGTGCCAGCAGTCTCGACAGGGTGGAGAGGGGGAACACTGAAGCTTTCTTT. This codes for CASSLDRVERGNTEAFF. Full variable domain (rest looked up from reference TRBV25-1 and TRBJ1-1): EADIYQTPRYLVIGTGKKITLECSQTMGHDKMYWYQQDPGMELHLIHYSYGVNSTEKGDLSSESTVSRIRTEHFPLTLESARPSHTSQYLCASSLDRVERGNTEAFFGQGTRLTVV.

This clonotype occurred once. The chain's CDR3 is CASSLQGTGSETQYF. The CDR3 DNA sequence: TGTGCCAGCAGCTTGCAAGGGACAGGGTCCGAGACCCAGTACTTC. The rearrangement joins TRBV7-9 to TRBJ2-5; 9 bases map to TRBD1. The CDR3 loop spans 15 amino acids. From germline, CDR1 is SEHNR and CDR2 FQNEAQ (reference sequence). V shed 3 bases, J shed 5 bases, and the junction held 7 bases outside the gene matches.

This clonotype was counted many times. This chain joins TRBV11-2 and TRBJ2-2; D gene unclear. The CDR3 runs 14 residues. V shed 6 bases and J shed 1 base, with 9 bases lying between them. Germline V gives CDR1 SGHAT, CDR2 FQNNGV. The CDR3 sequence is CASRTLVNTGELFF. The CDR3 bases are TGTGCCAGCAGGACCCTGGTGAACACCGGGGAGCTGTTTTTT.

Details on this clonotype: Sequence at one end of the junction differs from germline and may be a read error. The chain is built from TRBV2 and TRBJ2-5, with D unresolved. Germline V gene data show CDR1 as SNHLY and CDR2 as FYNNEI. CDR3 size: 10 residues. The CDR3 loop reads CASSQGPPGF. The CDR3 nucleotides read TGTGCCAGCAGCCAAGGGCCCCCGGGTTTC. Drawing the rest from reference TRBV2 and TRBJ2-5, the complete variable domain is EPEVTQTPSHQVTQMGQEVILRCVPISNHLYFYWYRQILGQKVEFLVSFYNNEISEKSEIFDDQFSVERPDGSNFTLKIRSTKLEDSAMYFCASSQGPPGFGPGTRLLVL.

This clonotype has more than one count but fewer than ten. The chain carries TRBV24-1 and TRBJ2-1; D is possibly TRBD2 (5 bases). Germline loops: CDR1 KGHDR, CDR2 SFDVKD. Trimming stripped 4 bases from V and 0 bases from J, with 15 bases between. The CDR3 loop spans 17 amino acids. CDR3 loop: CATSDRWKRSSYNEQFF. CDR3 DNA sequence: TGTGCCACCAGTGACCGATGGAAGCGGAGCTCCTACAATGAGCAGTTCTTC.

J is TRBJ1-2 and V is TRBV2; TRBD1 agrees at 7 bases. This CDR3 spans 14 amino acids. Looked up from germline, CDR1 is SNHLY and CDR2 is FYNNEI. Unmatched junction bases numbered 15, after V lost 8 bases and J lost 9 bases. CDR3 coding DNA: TGTGCCAGCGAGGCCCAGGGGGGCGTCCGTCGCTACACCTTC. Protein sequence: CASEAQGGVRRYTF.

This rearrangement joins TRBV27 to TRBJ2-2; possibly TRBD1 or TRBD2 for D (6 bases each). Per germline, CDR1 MNHEY and CDR2 SMNVEV (reference sequence). Trimming stripped 6 bases from V and 4 bases from J, with 15 bases between. The CDR3 consists of 15 residues. The CDR3 DNA reads as TGTGCCAGCAGAGTCCGGGGGCCGGCCACCGGGGAGCTGTTTTTT. Its translation is CASRVRGPATGELFF.

Concerning this clonotype: This may come from a read error, since a much larger clone is one base off. CDR3 residues: CSADGAEYGYTF. CDR3 DNA: TGCAGTGCTGACGGGGCAGAATATGGCTACACCTTC. The chain is built from TRBV20-1 and TRBJ1-2; TRBD1 might be the D (5 bases). The CDR3 consists of 12 residues. The V end lost 5 bases, the J end lost 5 bases, and 12 bases lay between the germline ends. Looked up from germline, CDR1 is DFQATT and CDR2 is SNEGSKA (reference sequence).

The chain has TRBV29-1 and TRBJ1-1; D gene uncertain. In germline, CDR1 is SQVTM, CDR2 ANQGSEA. Trimming pared 8 bases from V and 1 base from J, leaving 11 bases between. This CDR3 is built from 12 residues. CDR3 bases: TGCAGCCAAGAGGGCAGGAACACTGAAGCTTTCTTT. This sequence encodes CSQEGRNTEAFF.

As regards this clonotype: A read error may explain this, as a much larger clone is one base away. The rearrangement joins TRBV9 to TRBJ2-7, with D unclear. The CDR3 runs 12 residues. Trimming took 6 bases from V and 6 from J, leaving 13 bases between them. Germline V gene lookup returns CDR1 SGDLS and CDR2 YYNGEE. For the CDR3, the DNA is TGTGCCAGCACCCAAGAGGACCCCGAGCAGTACTTC. It translates to CASTQEDPEQYF.

V and J are TRBV20-1 and TRBJ2-2; maybe TRBD1 (5 bases). V was cut by 4 bases and J by 0 bases, with 12 bases left in between. The length of the CDR3 is 15 residues. Per germline, CDR1 DFQATT and CDR2 SNEGSKA (reference sequence). CDR3 nucleotides: TGCAGTGCTACCCGACAGACACCGAACACCGGGGAGCTGTTTTTT. It translates to CSATRQTPNTGELFF.

The genes are TRBV24-1 and TRBJ1-3; D unclear. Germline CDR1 reads KGHDR; CDR2 reads SFDVKD. Trimming cost V 2 bases and J 16 bases, with 11 bases left between them. CDR3 length: 11 amino acids. The CDR3 reads CATSDSKEWYF. The CDR3 nucleotides read TGTGCCACCAGTGATTCCAAAGAATGGTATTTT.

About this clonotype: This may be a read error: a much more frequent sequence differs by one nucleotide. The chain combines TRBV24-1 with TRBJ2-5, with 9 bases that match TRBD1. CDR1 KGHDR and CDR2 SFDVKD come from the germline V gene. CDR3 length: 14 residues. For the CDR3, the DNA is TGTGCCGCCAGTGCCCCGACAGGGGGGGAGACCCAGTACTTC. This gives the protein CAASAPTGGETQYF.

This chain uses TRBV7-9 with TRBJ1-3; a weak D match, TRBD1 (6 bases). Germline-derived CDR1 and CDR2 are SEHNR and FQNEAQ (reference sequence). The CDR3 has 16 residues. V lost 3 bases to trimming and J lost 7 bases, with 19 bases between them. The CDR3 DNA sequence: TGTGCCAGCAGCTTTCGGGGGGGGCTCTGGGGGAACACCATATATTTT. It translates to CASSFRGGLWGNTIYF. The full variable domain, with the rest looked up from reference TRBV7-9 and TRBJ1-3, is DTGVSQNPRHKITKRGQNVTFRCDPISEHNRLYWYRQTLGQGPEFLTYFQNEAQLEKSRLLSDRFSAERPKGSFSTLEIQRTEQGDSAMYLCASSFRGGLWGNTIYFGEGSWLTVV.

This clonotype was counted ten times or more. The chain is built from TRBV27 and TRBJ1-3, with TRBD1 as a possible D gene (6 bases). The V gene lost 5 bases and the J gene lost 0 bases, with 11 bases spanning the gap. The CDR3 sequence is 15 residues long. Germline V gene sequence: CDR1 MNHEY, CDR2 SMNVEV (reference sequence). In DNA form, the CDR3 reads TGTGCCAGCAGTCAGACAGGTCGCTCTGGAAACACCATATATTTT. Its translation is CASSQTGRSGNTIYF.

This clonotype was recorded only once. A single base separates this from a much larger clone, so it may be a read error. The rearrangement uses TRBV12-3 or TRBV12-4 and TRBJ1-3, with D unclear. V was shortened by 6 bases and J by 4 bases, with 7 bases between the two germline ends. The CDR3 runs to 12 residues. The CDR3 nucleotides are TGTGCCAGCAGAGCAAGGGGAAACACCATATATTTT. Its protein is CASRARGNTIYF.

The V gene is TRBV10-3, the J gene TRBJ2-7; D is perhaps TRBD1 (5 bases). Germline lookup yields CDR1 ENHRY and CDR2 SYGVKD. Between the trimmed V and J ends, which lost 6 bases and 0 bases, there was a span of 12 bases. This CDR3 has 14 amino acids. The CDR3 nucleotides read TGTGCCATCAGCCCGAGACAGAACTCCTACGAGCAGTACTTC. Protein sequence: CAISPRQNSYEQYF.

This clonotype was counted at least ten times. J is TRBJ1-2 and V is TRBV10-3; 7 nucleotides align to TRBD1. CDR3 size: 14 residues. Germline V gene sequence: CDR1 ENHRY, CDR2 SYGVKD. V trimming: 5 bases; J trimming: 3 bases; junction bases outside the gene matches: 6. This CDR3 reads CAISSQGDDYGYTF. The DNA of the CDR3 is TGTGCCATCAGTTCTCAGGGGGACGACTATGGCTACACCTTC.

The V gene is TRBV27, the J gene TRBJ2-7; 8 bases align to TRBD1. Looked up from germline, CDR1 is MNHEY and CDR2 is SMNVEV (reference sequence). With V trimmed by 1 base and J by 5 bases, 7 bases remained unmatched. This CDR3 has 15 residues. This CDR3 is CASSLFGQGAHEQYF. The CDR3 coding sequence is TGTGCCAGCAGTTTATTCGGGCAGGGGGCACACGAGCAGTACTTC.